This T cell receptor (beta chain) was sequenced in a study of T cell clonality in common variable immunodeficiency. This clone was seen repeatedly, ten times or more. Its antigen is currently unknown. The read terminates 3 residues ahead of where the CDR3 ends, so the germline J gene completes it. This table comes from immunoSEQ multiplex PCR, and its TCRdb copy is limited to in-frame clones, with some not included. This sample has some 60,000 clones, each found more than once. Study observations and caveats: CVID subjects showed higher TCRbeta clonality than healthy controls. CVID subjects shared fewer TCRbeta clones than healthy controls did.

Germline V CDR1 and CDR2: SEHNR, FQNEAQ (reference sequence). This CDR3 is built from 13 residues. V shed 6 bases and J shed 5 bases, with 13 bases lying between them. The TCR comes from a person between 18 and 70 years old in good health. The chain joins TRBV7-9 to TRBJ2-5; a possible D gene is TRBD1 (6 bases). The sample consisted of peripheral blood mononuclear cells. CDR3 DNA, as far as it was read: TGTGCCAGCAGGACAGGAATAGTTGAGACC. It translates to CASRTGIVET. In full, the CDR3 is CASRTGIVETQYF.